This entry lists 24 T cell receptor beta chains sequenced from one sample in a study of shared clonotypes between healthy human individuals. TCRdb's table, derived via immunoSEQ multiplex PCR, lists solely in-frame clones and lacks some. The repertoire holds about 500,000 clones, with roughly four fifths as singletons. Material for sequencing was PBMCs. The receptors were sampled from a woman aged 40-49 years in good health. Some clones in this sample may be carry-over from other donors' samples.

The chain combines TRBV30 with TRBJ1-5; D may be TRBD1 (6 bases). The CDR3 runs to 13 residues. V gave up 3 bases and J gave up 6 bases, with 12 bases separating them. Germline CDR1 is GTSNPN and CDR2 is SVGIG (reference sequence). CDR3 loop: CAWSGRGGQPQHF. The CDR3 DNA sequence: TGTGCCTGGAGCGGCAGGGGCGGTCAGCCCCAGCATTTT.

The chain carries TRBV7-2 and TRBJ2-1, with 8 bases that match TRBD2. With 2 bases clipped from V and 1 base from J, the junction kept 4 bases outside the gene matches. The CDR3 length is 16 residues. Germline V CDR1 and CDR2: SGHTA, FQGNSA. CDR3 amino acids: CASSLSSGSSYNEQFF. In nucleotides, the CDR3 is TGTGCCAGCAGCTTATCCAGCGGGAGTTCCTACAATGAGCAGTTCTTC.

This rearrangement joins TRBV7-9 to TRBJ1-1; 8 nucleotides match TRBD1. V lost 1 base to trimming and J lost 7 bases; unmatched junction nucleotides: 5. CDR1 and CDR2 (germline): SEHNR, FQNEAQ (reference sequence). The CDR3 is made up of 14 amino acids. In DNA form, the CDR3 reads TGTGCCAGCAGCTTAGTAGGACAGGGCGATGAAGCTTTCTTT. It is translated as CASSLVGQGDEAFF.

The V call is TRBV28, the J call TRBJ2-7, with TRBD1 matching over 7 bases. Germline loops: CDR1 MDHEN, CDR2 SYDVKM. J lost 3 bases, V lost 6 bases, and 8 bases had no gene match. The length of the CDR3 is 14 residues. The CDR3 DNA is TGTGCCAGCAGATCGACAGGGAGTCTCTACGAGCAGTACTTC. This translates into CASRSTGSLYEQYF. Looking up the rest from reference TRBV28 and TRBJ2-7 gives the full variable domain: DVKVTQSSRYLVKRTGEKVFLECVQDMDHENMFWYRQDPGLGLRLIYFSYDVKMKEKGDIPEGYSVSREKKERFSLILESASTNQTSMYLCASRSTGSLYEQYFGPGTRLTVT.

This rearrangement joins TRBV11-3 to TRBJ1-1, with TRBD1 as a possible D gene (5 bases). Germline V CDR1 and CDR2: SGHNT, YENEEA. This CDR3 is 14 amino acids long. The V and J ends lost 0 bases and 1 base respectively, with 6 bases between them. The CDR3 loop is CASSLEGENTEAFF. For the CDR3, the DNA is TGTGCCAGCAGCTTAGAAGGGGAGAACACTGAAGCTTTCTTT.

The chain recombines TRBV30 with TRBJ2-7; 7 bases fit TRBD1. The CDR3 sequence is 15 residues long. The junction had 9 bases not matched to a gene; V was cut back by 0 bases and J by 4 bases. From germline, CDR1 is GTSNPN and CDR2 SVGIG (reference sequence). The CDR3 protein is CAWSVRDRIRYEQYF. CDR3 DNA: TGTGCCTGGAGTGTACGGGACAGAATTAGGTACGAGCAGTACTTC.

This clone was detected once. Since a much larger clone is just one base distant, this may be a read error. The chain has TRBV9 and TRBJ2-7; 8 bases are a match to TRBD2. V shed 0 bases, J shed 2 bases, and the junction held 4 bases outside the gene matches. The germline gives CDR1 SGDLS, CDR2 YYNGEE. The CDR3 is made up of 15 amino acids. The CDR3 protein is CASSVGGSGAYEQYF. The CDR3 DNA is TGTGCCAGCAGCGTAGGGGGTAGCGGGGCCTACGAGCAGTACTTC.

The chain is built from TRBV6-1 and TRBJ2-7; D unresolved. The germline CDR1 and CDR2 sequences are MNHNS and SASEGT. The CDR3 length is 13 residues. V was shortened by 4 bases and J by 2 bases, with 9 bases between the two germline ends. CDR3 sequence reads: CASSGGSTYEQYF. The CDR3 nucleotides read TGTGCCAGCAGTGGAGGCAGCACCTACGAGCAGTACTTC.

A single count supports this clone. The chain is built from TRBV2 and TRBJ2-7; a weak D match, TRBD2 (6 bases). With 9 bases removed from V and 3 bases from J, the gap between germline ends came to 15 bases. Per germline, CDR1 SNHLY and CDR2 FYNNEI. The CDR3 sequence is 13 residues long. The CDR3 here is CASKGGIFYEQYF. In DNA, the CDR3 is TGTGCCAGTAAGGGCGGGATTTTCTACGAGCAGTACTTC.

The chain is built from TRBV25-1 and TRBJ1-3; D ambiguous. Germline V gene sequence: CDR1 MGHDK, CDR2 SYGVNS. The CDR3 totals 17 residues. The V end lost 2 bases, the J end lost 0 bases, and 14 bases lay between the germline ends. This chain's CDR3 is CASSEVGPLLSGNTIYF. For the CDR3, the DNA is TGTGCCAGCAGTGAAGTCGGACCCCTGCTCTCTGGAAACACCATATATTTT.

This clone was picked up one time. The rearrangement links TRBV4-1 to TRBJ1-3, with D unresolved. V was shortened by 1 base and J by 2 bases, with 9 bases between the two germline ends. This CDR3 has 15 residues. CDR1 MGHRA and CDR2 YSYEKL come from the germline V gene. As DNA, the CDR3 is TGCGCCAGCAGCCAAGCCGGGGTCGCTGGAAACACCATATATTTT. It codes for CASSQAGVAGNTIYF.

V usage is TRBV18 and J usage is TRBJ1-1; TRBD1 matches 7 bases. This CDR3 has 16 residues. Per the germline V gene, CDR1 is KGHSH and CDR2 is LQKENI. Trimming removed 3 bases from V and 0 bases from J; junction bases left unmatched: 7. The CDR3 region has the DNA TGTGCCAGCTCACCCCGACAGGGCTACATGAACACTGAAGCTTTCTTT. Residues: CASSPRQGYMNTEAFF.

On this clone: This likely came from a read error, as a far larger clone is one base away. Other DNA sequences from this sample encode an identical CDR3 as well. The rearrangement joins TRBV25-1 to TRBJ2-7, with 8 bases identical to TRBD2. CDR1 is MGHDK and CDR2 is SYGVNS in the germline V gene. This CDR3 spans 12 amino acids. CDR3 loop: CASSAGGDEQYF. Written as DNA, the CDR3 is TGTGCCAGCAGTGCCGGGGGGGACGAGCAGTACTTT.

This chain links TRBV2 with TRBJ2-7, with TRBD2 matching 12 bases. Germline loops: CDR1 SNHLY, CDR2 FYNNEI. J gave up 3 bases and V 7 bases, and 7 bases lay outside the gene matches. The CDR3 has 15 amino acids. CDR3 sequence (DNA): TGTGCCAGCACTCTACTAGCGGGAGGCGACTACGAGCAGTACTTC. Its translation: CASTLLAGGDYEQYF.

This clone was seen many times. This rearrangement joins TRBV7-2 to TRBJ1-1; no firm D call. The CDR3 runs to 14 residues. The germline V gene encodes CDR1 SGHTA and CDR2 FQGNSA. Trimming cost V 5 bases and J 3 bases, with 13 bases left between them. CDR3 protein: CASSLQSRDTEAFF. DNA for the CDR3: TGTGCCAGCAGCCTTCAGAGTAGGGACACTGAAGCTTTCTTT.

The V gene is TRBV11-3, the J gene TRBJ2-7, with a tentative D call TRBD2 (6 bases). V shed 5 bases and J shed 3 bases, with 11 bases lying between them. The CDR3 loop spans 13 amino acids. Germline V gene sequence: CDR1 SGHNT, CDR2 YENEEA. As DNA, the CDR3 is TGTGCCAGCAGCCCCATGGAGGGCTACGAGCAGTACTTC. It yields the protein CASSPMEGYEQYF.

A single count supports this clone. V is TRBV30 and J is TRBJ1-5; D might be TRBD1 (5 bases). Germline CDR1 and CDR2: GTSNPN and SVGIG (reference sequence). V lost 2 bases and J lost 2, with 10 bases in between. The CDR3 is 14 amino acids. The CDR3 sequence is CAWSKWGGNQPQHF. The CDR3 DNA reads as TGTGCCTGGAGTAAGTGGGGGGGCAATCAGCCCCAGCATTTT.

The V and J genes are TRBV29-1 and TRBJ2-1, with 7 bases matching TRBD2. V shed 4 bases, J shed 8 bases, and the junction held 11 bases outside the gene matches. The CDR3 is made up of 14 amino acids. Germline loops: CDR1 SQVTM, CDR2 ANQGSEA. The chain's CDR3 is CSVVGAGAWDEQFF. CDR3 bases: TGCAGCGTTGTAGGTGCGGGAGCGTGGGATGAGCAGTTCTTC.

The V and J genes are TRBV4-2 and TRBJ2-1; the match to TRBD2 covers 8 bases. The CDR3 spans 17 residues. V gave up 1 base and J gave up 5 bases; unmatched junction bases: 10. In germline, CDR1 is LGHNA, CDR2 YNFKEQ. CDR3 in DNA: TGTGCCAGCAGCCAAGGGGAACTAGCGGAAGGACACAATGAGCAGTTCTTC. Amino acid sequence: CASSQGELAEGHNEQFF.

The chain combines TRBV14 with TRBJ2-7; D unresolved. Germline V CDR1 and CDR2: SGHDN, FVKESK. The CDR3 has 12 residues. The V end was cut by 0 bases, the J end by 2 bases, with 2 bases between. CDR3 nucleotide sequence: TGTGCCAGCAGCCAAGAACCCTACGAGCAGTACTTC. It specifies CASSQEPYEQYF.

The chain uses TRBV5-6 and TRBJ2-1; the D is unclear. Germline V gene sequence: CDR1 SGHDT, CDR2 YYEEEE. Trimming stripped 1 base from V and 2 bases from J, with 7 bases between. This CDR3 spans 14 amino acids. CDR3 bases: TGTGCCAGCAGCTTGTCGATGCCCTACAATGAGCAGTTCTTC. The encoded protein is CASSLSMPYNEQFF.

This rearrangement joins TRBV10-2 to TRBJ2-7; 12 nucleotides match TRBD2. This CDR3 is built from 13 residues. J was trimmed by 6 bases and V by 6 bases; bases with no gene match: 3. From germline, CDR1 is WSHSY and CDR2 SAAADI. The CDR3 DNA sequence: TGCGCCAGCAGCCTGACTAGCGGGAGCGAGCAGTACTTC. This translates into CASSLTSGSEQYF.

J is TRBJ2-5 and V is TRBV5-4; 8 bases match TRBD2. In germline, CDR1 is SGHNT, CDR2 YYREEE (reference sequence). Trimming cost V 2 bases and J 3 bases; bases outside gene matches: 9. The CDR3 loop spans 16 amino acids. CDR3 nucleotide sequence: TGTGCCAGCAGCTTAGCAAAAACTAGCGGAGAAGAGACCCAGTACTTC. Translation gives CASSLAKTSGEETQYF.

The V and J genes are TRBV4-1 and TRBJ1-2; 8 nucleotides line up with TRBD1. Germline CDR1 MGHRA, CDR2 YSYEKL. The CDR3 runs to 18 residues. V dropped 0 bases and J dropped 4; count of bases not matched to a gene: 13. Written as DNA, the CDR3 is TGCGCCAGCAGCCAAGATAATTCCGGACAGGGCAGGGGCTATGGCTACACCTTC. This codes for CASSQDNSGQGRGYGYTF.